The TCR beta chain under discussion was sequenced for a study of T cells in Graves' hyperthyroidism and ophthalmopathy. Study in general: Sampling of peripheral blood happened at initial diagnosis, prior to any treatment. Study observations and caveats: The model forecast ophthalmopathy, anticipating it by a median approximately 6.2 months before onset. Most expanded thyroid clonotypes above 0.001 recurred in blood.

This clonotype has at least ten counts. Its matching antigen is unknown. RNA transcripts gave rise to amplified TCR beta CDR3 regions. The study used the HTBI primer set for a first-round RT-PCR of the TCR CDR3. TCRdb reanalysed the multiplex PCR reads using MiXCR and keeps one entry per CDR3 protein. The repertoire holds approximately 610,000 distinct CDR3 sequences, with 14% to 15% as singletons. Germline CDR1 and CDR2: SGHAT and FQNNGV. There are 12 residues in the CDR3. V lost 0 bases and J lost 7, with 6 bases in between. Exclusion of a patient resulted from uncontrolled infection, other autoimmune disease, pregnancy or lactation.

The sample was blood. The receptor was derived from a middle-aged woman with Graves' ophthalmopathy. This chain links TRBV11-2 with TRBJ1-1; D remains unclear. The CDR3: CASSLDRYEAFF. The CDR3 bases are TGTGCCAGCAGCTTAGATCGGTATGAAGCTTTCTTT. The variable domain in full, completed from reference TRBV11-2 and TRBJ1-1, reads EAGVAQSPRYKIIEKRQSVAFWCNPISGHATLYWYQQILGQGPKLLIQFQNNGVVDDSQLPKDRFSAERLKGVDSTLKIQPAKLEDSAVYLCASSLDRYEAFFGQGTRLTVV.